A single sample gave rise to the 26 T cell receptor beta chains below, sequenced in a study of T cell repertoires in cytomegalovirus infection. Antigens for these TCRs are unknown. A single record per CDR3 protein comes from TCRdb applying MiXCR to the reads. The sample lists roughly 120,000 distinct CDR3 sequences; around 31% were seen once. This material consisted of CD8+ T cells from cultured PBMCs, taken from culture after CMV antigen stimulation. These receptors all come from a human donor in good health (CMV status not recorded). Some clones in this sample may be carry-over from other donors' samples.

J is TRBJ2-5 and V is TRBV15; 8 bases line up with TRBD2. The V segment lost 5 bases and the J segment 0 bases; nucleotides outside the gene matches: 2. The CDR3 spans 14 residues. The V gene's germline CDR1 is LNHNV and CDR2 YYDKDF (reference sequence). The CDR3 DNA reads as TGTGCCACCAGCTTAGCGGGGTACCAAGAGACCCAGTACTTC. This sequence encodes CATSLAGYQETQYF. Full variable domain (rest looked up from reference TRBV15 and TRBJ2-5): DAMVIQNPRYQVTQFGKPVTLSCSQTLNHNVMYWYQQKSSQAPKLLFHYYDKDFNNEADTPDNFQSRRPNTSFCFLDIRSPGLGDTAMYLCATSLAGYQETQYFGPGTRLLVL.

This clonotype has ten or more counts. Written as DNA, the CDR3 is TGTGCCAGCAGCTCCGGACTAGCGGGGGGTTCTTTGGAGACCCAGTACTTC. The encoded protein is CASSSGLAGGSLETQYF. V usage is TRBV7-3 and J usage is TRBJ2-5; TRBD2 matches 14 bases. The CDR3 has 17 amino acids. Germline trimming cut 4 bases from V and 5 bases from J; bases unmatched to any gene: 9. From germline, CDR1 is SGHTA and CDR2 FQGTGA.

This clonotype was seen many times. This sequence joins TRBV7-6 and TRBJ2-7; D ambiguous. The CDR3 runs 12 residues. Germline V gene lookup returns CDR1 SGHVS and CDR2 FNYEAQ. The V end lost 5 bases, the J end lost 6 bases, and 11 bases lay between the germline ends. CDR3: CASSRFGGEQYF. CDR3 nucleotides: TGTGCCAGCAGCCGATTTGGTGGCGAGCAGTACTTC.

This clonotype appeared many times. V gene TRBV10-3 combines with J gene TRBJ2-3; 7 nucleotides agree with TRBD1. This CDR3 has 16 residues. J lost 1 base, V lost 6 bases, and 10 bases had no gene match. Germline V gives CDR1 ENHRY, CDR2 SYGVKD. The CDR3 DNA reads TGTGCCATCAGACCCACTACAGGGGCGGGCACAGATACGCAGTATTTT. Amino acids: CAIRPTTGAGTDTQYF.

In its sample, this clonotype was seen a few times. The chain uses TRBV25-1 and TRBJ2-1; 8 positions agree with TRBD1. The germline gives CDR1 MGHDK, CDR2 SYGVNS. This CDR3 is 13 amino acids long. With 4 bases clipped from V and 6 bases from J, the junction kept 2 bases outside the gene matches. The CDR3: CASSGQGRNEQFF. Here the CDR3 DNA reads TGTGCCAGCAGTGGACAGGGGCGCAATGAGCAGTTCTTC.

The rearrangement uses TRBV7-9 and TRBJ2-7, with 11 bases identical to TRBD1. V lost 3 bases and J lost 2; bases outside the gene matches: 0. The germline V gene has CDR1 SEHNR and CDR2 FQNEAQ (reference sequence). The CDR3 loop spans 14 amino acids. In DNA, the CDR3 is TGTGCCAGCAGCTTGGACAGGGGGCCCTACGAGCAGTACTTC. It translates to CASSLDRGPYEQYF. The whole variable domain, remainder taken from reference TRBV7-9 and TRBJ2-7, is DTGVSQNPRHKITKRGQNVTFRCDPISEHNRLYWYRQTLGQGPEFLTYFQNEAQLEKSRLLSDRFSAERPKGSFSTLEIQRTEQGDSAMYLCASSLDRGPYEQYFGPGTRLTVT.

Many counts were recorded for this clonotype. The chain recombines TRBV19 with TRBJ2-4, with TRBD1 identical over 11 bases. Trimming removed 5 bases from V and 5 bases from J; junction bases left unmatched: 5. CDR3 length: 15 residues. The germline V gene has CDR1 LNHDA and CDR2 SQIVND (reference sequence). The CDR3 bases are TGTGCCAGTAGTCCCCGGACAGGGGGCCAAAACATTCAGTACTTC. It codes for CASSPRTGGQNIQYF.

The V and J genes are TRBV12-3 or TRBV12-4 and TRBJ1-1; D gene unclear. The CDR3 sequence is 11 residues long. V was shortened by 7 bases and J by 4 bases, with 7 bases between the two germline ends. In DNA form, the CDR3 reads TGTGCCAGCAAACACAGCACTGAAGCTTTCTTT. This sequence encodes CASKHSTEAFF.

The J gene is TRBJ2-1, the V gene TRBV7-6, with D hard to call. Germline CDR1 SGHVS, CDR2 FNYEAQ. The CDR3 runs to 15 residues. Trimming removed 0 bases at V and 5 bases at J, with 11 bases between. CDR3 in DNA: TGTGCCAGCAGCTTAGCGTGGGAACGGGACAATGAGCAGTTCTTC. This codes for CASSLAWERDNEQFF.

This clonotype appeared a few times. The chain recombines TRBV7-2 with TRBJ2-5; TRBD2 might be the D (5 bases). The V end was cut by 5 bases, the J end by 4 bases, with 17 bases between. There are 15 residues in the CDR3. The germline gives CDR1 SGHTA, CDR2 FQGNSA. The CDR3 here is CASSPGLHSLETQYF. For the CDR3, the DNA is TGTGCCAGCAGCCCAGGACTGCATAGCCTAGAGACCCAGTACTTC.

This chain joins TRBV20-1 and TRBJ1-1; D call uncertain. The CDR3 loop spans 11 amino acids. Trimming cost V 5 bases and J 4 bases, with 8 bases left between them. CDR1 is DFQATT, CDR2 SNEGSKA, per germline (reference sequence). The CDR3 DNA sequence: TGCAGTGCTGTACGGAGCACTGAAGCTTTCTTT. Translation: CSAVRSTEAFF.

The chain employs TRBV4-3 and TRBJ1-2; weak D call: TRBD1 (6 bases). The germline V gene encodes CDR1 LGHNA and CDR2 YSLEER. The V gene lost 0 bases and the J gene lost 7 bases, with 15 bases spanning the gap. The CDR3 is 15 amino acids. CDR3 sequence: CASSQDLGGGGGYTF. The CDR3, as DNA: TGCGCCAGCAGCCAAGATCTAGGGGGAGGCGGTGGCTACACCTTC.

The chain employs TRBV7-8 and TRBJ2-7; D gene ambiguous. In germline, CDR1 is SGHVS, CDR2 FQNEAQ. Trimming left V 1 base short and J 9 bases short, with 13 bases between. The CDR3 spans 13 residues. The CDR3 spells CASSLGRDLGQYF. The CDR3 DNA sequence: TGTGCCAGCAGCTTAGGTCGAGATCTCGGGCAGTACTTC.

V and J are TRBV7-9 and TRBJ2-5; tentative D call: TRBD2 (6 bases). Deletions cut 5 bases from V and 6 bases from J, with 19 bases between. Germline V gene sequence: CDR1 SEHNR, CDR2 FQNEAQ (reference sequence). The CDR3 has 15 amino acids. The CDR3 DNA is TGTGCCAGCAGCACACTACAGGAGGGTGATAAGACCCAGTACTTC. Translated: CASSTLQEGDKTQYF.

Comment on this clonotype: One end of the junction is discordant with germline, which a read error may explain. The gene calls are TRBV5-3 and TRBJ2-3; no firm D call. Being an ORF, TRBV5-3 has a function that is uncertain. This CDR3 has 15 amino acids. The CDR3, as DNA: TGTGCCAGCAGCTTGGAAGGGTCCGGCACAGATACGCAGTATTTT. The encoded protein is CASSLEGSGTDTQYF.

The chain joins TRBV12-3 or TRBV12-4 to TRBJ2-5; D gene unclear. Trimming removed 1 base from V and 2 bases from J, with 11 bases in between. The CDR3 sequence is 15 residues long. As DNA, the CDR3 is TGTGCCAGCAGTTTAGAGGCAGGAAGACAAGAGACCCAGTACTTC. Translated: CASSLEAGRQETQYF.

This clonotype occurred a few times. J is TRBJ1-2 and V is TRBV6-5, with a possible D match to TRBD1 (5 bases). The CDR3 spans 13 residues. V was cut by 5 bases and J by 8 bases, with 15 bases left in between. Looked up from germline, CDR1 is MNHEY and CDR2 is SVGAGI. This CDR3 is CASSKDGATGYTF. The CDR3 region has the DNA TGTGCCAGCAGTAAGGACGGGGCTACGGGCTACACCTTC.

The V gene is TRBV19, the J gene TRBJ2-7; D may be TRBD2 (6 bases). Trimming took 3 bases from V and 2 from J, leaving 14 bases between them. The CDR3 is made up of 15 amino acids. CDR1 is LNHDA and CDR2 is SQIVND in the germline V gene (reference sequence). In nucleotides, the CDR3 is TGTGCCAGTAGTATCGGTGGAGGGGATCCCTACGAGCAGTACTTC. Protein product: CASSIGGGDPYEQYF.

This chain connects TRBV28 to TRBJ2-7, with TRBD2 matching over 8 bases. The J segment lost 2 bases and the V segment lost 3 bases, leaving 6 bases of the junction unmatched. Germline CDR1 MDHEN, CDR2 SYDVKM. This CDR3 comprises 15 residues. The CDR3 loop is CASSFLAGRAYEQYF. The CDR3 DNA is TGTGCCAGCAGTTTTTTAGCGGGGCGAGCCTACGAGCAGTACTTC.

This clonotype was seen repeatedly, ten times or more. The CDR3 DNA sequence: TGTGCCAGCAGCTTAGGCGGTACAGGCCCACAGCCCCAGCATTTT. Its translation: CASSLGGTGPQPQHF. The V and J genes are TRBV7-8 and TRBJ1-5, with a possible D match to TRBD1 (5 bases). Germline CDR1 and CDR2: SGHVS and FQNEAQ. The CDR3 has 15 residues. V lost 1 base to trimming and J lost 7 bases, with 14 bases between them. The full variable domain, in which reference TRBV7-8 and TRBJ1-5 provide the parts outside the CDR3, is GAGVSQSPRYKVAKRGQDVALRCDPISGHVSLFWYQQALGQGPEFLTYFQNEAQLDKSGLPSDRFFAERPEGSVSTLKIQRTQQEDSAVYLCASSLGGTGPQPQHFGDGTRLSIL.

This clonotype showed up just a few times. The chain links TRBV4-1 to TRBJ2-3, with no clear D. The CDR3 has 11 amino acids. From germline, CDR1 is MGHRA and CDR2 YSYEKL. V lost 1 base and J lost 6, with 2 bases in between. CDR3 amino acids: CASSQGDTQYF. The DNA of the CDR3 is TGCGCCAGCAGCCAAGGGGATACGCAGTATTTT.

This chain uses TRBV14 with TRBJ2-1, with 8 bases matching TRBD1. The trim removed 6 bases at V and 5 bases at J, leaving 12 bases unmatched. The CDR3 has 16 amino acids. Germline V gene sequence: CDR1 SGHDN, CDR2 FVKESK. CDR3 protein: CASSVPTGGKNNEQFF. CDR3 nucleotides: TGTGCCAGCAGTGTACCAACAGGGGGTAAGAACAATGAGCAGTTCTTC.

This clonotype was seen ten or more times. The chain links TRBV7-2 to TRBJ2-5, with TRBD2 as a possible D gene (6 bases). V lost 7 bases and J lost 0, with 18 bases in between. Germline values: CDR1 SGHTA, CDR2 FQGNSA. The CDR3 has 16 residues. The CDR3 reads CASTAVRSGYQETQYF. Written as DNA, the CDR3 is TGTGCCAGCACCGCCGTAAGGAGCGGGTACCAAGAGACCCAGTACTTC.

This clonotype was detected a few times. The chain employs TRBV10-3 and TRBJ2-7, with D uncertain. Trimming stripped 0 bases from V and 6 bases from J, with 3 bases between. Germline-derived CDR1 and CDR2 are ENHRY and SYGVKD. There are 11 residues in the CDR3. CDR3 sequence (DNA): TGTGCCATCAGTGAGTCCGGCGAGCAGTACTTC. It codes for CAISESGEQYF.

Many counts were recorded for this clonotype. The rearrangement links TRBV7-2 to TRBJ2-7; TRBD2 matches 11 bases. CDR1 and CDR2 (germline): SGHTA, FQGNSA. V dropped 5 bases and J dropped 3; count of bases not matched to a gene: 12. CDR3 length equals 17 residues. This CDR3 reads CASSVKTTGTSGYEQYF. CDR3 sequence (DNA): TGTGCCAGCAGCGTTAAGACCACCGGGACTAGCGGCTACGAGCAGTACTTC. The whole variable domain, filled in from reference TRBV7-2 and TRBJ2-7, reads GAGVSQSPSNKVTEKGKDVELRCDPISGHTALYWYRQSLGQGLEFLIYFQGNSAPDKSGLPSDRFSAERTGGSVSTLTIQRTQQEDSAVYLCASSVKTTGTSGYEQYFGPGTRLTVT.

This clonotype appeared a few times. The V and J genes are TRBV28 and TRBJ1-2; TRBD1 is a possible D gene (6 bases). The V gene lost 7 bases and the J gene lost 8 bases, with 17 bases spanning the gap. The CDR3 covers 13 residues. CDR1 is MDHEN and CDR2 is SYDVKM in the germline V gene. The CDR3: CASTPGGPIGYTF. CDR3 DNA sequence: TGTGCCAGCACCCCCGGGGGGCCTATCGGCTACACCTTC.